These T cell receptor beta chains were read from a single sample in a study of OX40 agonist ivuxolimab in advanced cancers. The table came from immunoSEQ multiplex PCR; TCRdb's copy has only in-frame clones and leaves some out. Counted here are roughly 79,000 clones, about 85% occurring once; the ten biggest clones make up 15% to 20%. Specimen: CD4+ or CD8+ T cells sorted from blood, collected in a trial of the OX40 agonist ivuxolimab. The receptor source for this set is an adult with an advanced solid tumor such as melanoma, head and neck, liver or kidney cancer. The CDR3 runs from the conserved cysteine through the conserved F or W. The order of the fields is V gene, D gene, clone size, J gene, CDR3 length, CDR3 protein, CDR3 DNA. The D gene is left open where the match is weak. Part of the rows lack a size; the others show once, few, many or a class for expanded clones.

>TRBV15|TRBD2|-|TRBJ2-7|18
CATSRDGGLYGRRNEQYF
TGTGCCACCAGTAGAGATGGCGGACTTTACGGGAGGAGGAACGAGCAGTACTTC
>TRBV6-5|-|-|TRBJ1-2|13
CASSRTLNYGYTF
TGTGCCAGCAGTAGGACACTTAACTATGGCTACACCTTC
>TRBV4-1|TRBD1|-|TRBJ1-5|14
CASSQTGDNQPQHF
TGCGCCAGCAGCCAGACAGGGGACAATCAGCCCCAGCATTTT
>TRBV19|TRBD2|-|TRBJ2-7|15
CASSIDRLAVYEQYF
TGTGCCAGTAGTATAGATCGGCTAGCGGTCTACGAGCAGTACTTC
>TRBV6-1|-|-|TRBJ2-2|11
CASQGAGELFF
TGTGCCAGCCAAGGGGCCGGGGAGCTGTTTTTT
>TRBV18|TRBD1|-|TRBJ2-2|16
CASSPQGGAYTGELFF
TGTGCCAGCTCACCCCAAGGGGGCGCGTACACCGGGGAGCTGTTTTTT
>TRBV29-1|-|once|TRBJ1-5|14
CSVEDQGSGQPQHF
TGCAGCGTTGAAGACCAGGGTTCTGGTCAGCCCCAGCATTTT
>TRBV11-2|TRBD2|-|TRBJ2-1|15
CASSSLWTSSNEQFF
TGTGCCAGCAGCTCCCTATGGACTAGCAGCAATGAGCAGTTCTTC
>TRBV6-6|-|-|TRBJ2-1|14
CASSVADPYNEQFF
TGTGCCAGCAGTGTAGCGGATCCCTACAATGAGCAGTTCTTC
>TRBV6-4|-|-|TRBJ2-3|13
CASSPPGADTQYF
TGTGCCAGCAGTCCTCCTGGGGCAGATACGCAGTATTTT
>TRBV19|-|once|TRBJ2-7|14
CASSIVGQSYEQYF
TGTGCCAGTAGTATAGTTGGACAGTCCTACGAGCAGTACTTC
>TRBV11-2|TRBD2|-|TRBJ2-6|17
CASSFPWGGSGANVLTF
TGTGCCAGCAGCTTCCCATGGGGGGGTTCTGGGGCCAACGTCCTGACTTTC
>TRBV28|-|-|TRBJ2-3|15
CASSRAASGTDTQYF
TGTGCCAGCAGCCGGGCGGCTAGCGGCACAGATACGCAGTATTTT
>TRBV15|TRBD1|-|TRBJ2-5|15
CATSRGTGSVETQYF
TGTGCCACCAGCAGGGGGACAGGGTCAGTGGAGACCCAGTACTTC
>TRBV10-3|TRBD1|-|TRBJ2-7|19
CAIMPRLGTGQFQGYEQYF
TGTGCCATCATGCCCCGTTTGGGGACAGGTCAGTTCCAGGGCTACGAGCAGTACTTC
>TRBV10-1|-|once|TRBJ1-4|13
CASSRAANEKLFF
TGCGCCAGCAGTAGGGCGGCTAATGAAAAACTGTTTTTT